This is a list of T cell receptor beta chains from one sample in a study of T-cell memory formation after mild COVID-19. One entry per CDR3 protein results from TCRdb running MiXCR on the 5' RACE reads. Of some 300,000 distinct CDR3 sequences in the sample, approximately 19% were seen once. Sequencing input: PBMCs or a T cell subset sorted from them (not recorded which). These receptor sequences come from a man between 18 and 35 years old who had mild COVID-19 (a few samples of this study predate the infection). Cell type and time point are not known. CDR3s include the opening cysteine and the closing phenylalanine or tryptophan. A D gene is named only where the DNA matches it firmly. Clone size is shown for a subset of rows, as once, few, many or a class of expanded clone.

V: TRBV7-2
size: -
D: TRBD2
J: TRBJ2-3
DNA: TGTGCCAGCAGCTTGAGTAGCGGGGGCCGCACAGATACGCAGTATTTT
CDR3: CASSLSSGGRTDTQYF

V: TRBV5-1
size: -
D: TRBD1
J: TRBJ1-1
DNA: TGCGCCAGCAGCCCACAGGGACAGTCAGCCACTGAAGCTTTCTTT
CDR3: CASSPQGQSATEAFF

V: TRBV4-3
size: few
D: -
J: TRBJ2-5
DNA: TGCGCCAGCAGCCAGGAGAGGGGGTTAGAGACCCAGTACTTC
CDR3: CASSQERGLETQYF

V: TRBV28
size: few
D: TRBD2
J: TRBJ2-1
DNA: TGTGCCAGCAGCAGGTTACGGACTAGCGGGCGATACAATGAGCAGTTCTTC
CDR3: CASSRLRTSGRYNEQFF

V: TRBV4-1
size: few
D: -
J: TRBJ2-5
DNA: TGCGCCAGCAGCCAAGGCTCCAGGGCGTTTAGTGAGACCCAGTACTTC
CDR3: CASSQGSRAFSETQYF

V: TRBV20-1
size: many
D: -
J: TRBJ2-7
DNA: TGCAGTGCCCTCGGCAGAGCTGCCTACGAGCAGTACTTC
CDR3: CSALGRAAYEQYF

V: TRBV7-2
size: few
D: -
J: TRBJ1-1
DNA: TGTGCCAGCAGCTTAGGCTGGGGGCAGAACACTGAAGCTTTCTTT
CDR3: CASSLGWGQNTEAFF

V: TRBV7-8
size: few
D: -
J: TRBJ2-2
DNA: TGTGCCAGCAGCTTAAGAAAGGCAGGTCCGAACACCGGGGAGCTGTTTTTT
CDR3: CASSLRKAGPNTGELFF

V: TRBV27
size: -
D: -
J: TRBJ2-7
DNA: TGTGCCAGCAGTTTACGGGCAGGGCGCTACGAGCAGTACTTC
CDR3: CASSLRAGRYEQYF

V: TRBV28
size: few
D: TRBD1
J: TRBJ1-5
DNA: TGTGCCAGCAGTCCGAGTTCAGGGGGGCAGCCCCAGCATTTT
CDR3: CASSPSSGGQPQHF

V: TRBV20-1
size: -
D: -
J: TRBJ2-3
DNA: TGCAGTGCTCGGGGTTTCACAGATACGCAGTATTTT
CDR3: CSARGFTDTQYF

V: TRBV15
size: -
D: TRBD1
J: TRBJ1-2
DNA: TGTGCCACCAGCAGGGAACAGGGGTCCAACTATGGCTACACCTTC
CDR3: CATSREQGSNYGYTF

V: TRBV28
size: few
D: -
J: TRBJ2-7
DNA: TGTGCCAGCAGCCCTCGGGGGAGGAGCTCCTACGAGCAGTACTTC
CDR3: CASSPRGRSSYEQYF

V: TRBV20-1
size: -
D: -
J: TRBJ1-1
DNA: TGCAGTGCGGGTGGGGGGAAGGGGGACACTGAAGCTTTCTTT
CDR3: CSAGGGKGDTEAFF

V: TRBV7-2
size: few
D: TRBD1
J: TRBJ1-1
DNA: TGTGCCAGCAAGCTGACAGGGTCGTCAACTGAAGCTTTCTTT
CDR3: CASKLTGSSTEAFF

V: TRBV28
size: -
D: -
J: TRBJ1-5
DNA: TGTGCCAGCAGATTTGGAGCGGGGCCTCAGCCCCAGCATTTT
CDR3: CASRFGAGPQPQHF

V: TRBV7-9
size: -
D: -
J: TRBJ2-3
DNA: TGTGCCAGCAGCTCTAACACCGGCGGTACGCAGTATTTT
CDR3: CASSSNTGGTQYF

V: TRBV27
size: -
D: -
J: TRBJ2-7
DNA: TGTGCCAGCAGTGCGACACAGGGCTCCTACGAGCAGTACTTC
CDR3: CASSATQGSYEQYF

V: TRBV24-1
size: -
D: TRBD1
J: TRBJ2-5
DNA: TGTGCCACCAGTGAGGGGACAGGGGGCTACCAAGAGACCCAGTACTTC
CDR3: CATSEGTGGYQETQYF

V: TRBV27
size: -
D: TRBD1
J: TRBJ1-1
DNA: TGTGCCAGCTGTCGACAGGGGAGCACTGAAGCTTTCTTT
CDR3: CASCRQGSTEAFF

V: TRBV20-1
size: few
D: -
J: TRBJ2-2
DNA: TGCAGTGCAACCCGGGGGCCGAACACCGGGGAGCTGTTTTTT
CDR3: CSATRGPNTGELFF

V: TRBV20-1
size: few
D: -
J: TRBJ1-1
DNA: TGCAGTGCTAGATTCAATGCGGGGGTCGACACTGAAGCTTTCTTT
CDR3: CSARFNAGVDTEAFF

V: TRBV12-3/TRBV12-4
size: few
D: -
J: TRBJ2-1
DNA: TGTGCCAGCAGTTTAGGTGGGGAAAGGAGTGAGCAGTTCTTC
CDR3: CASSLGGERSEQFF

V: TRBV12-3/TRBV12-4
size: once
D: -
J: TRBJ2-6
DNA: TGTGCCAGCACTCGGACTTCTGGGGCCAACGTCCTGACTTTC
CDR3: CASTRTSGANVLTF

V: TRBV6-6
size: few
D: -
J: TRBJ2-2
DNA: TGTGCCAGCAGTATAAGAGATTCTAAGACCGGGGAGCTGTTTTTT
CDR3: CASSIRDSKTGELFF

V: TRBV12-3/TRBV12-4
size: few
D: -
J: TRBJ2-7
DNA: TGTGCCAGCAGTTTAGCCAGTTTCTACGAGCAGTACTTC
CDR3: CASSLASFYEQYF

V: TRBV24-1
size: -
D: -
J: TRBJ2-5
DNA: TGTGCCACCAGTGACCCAAAATTGGGCGAAGAGACCCAGTACTTC
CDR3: CATSDPKLGEETQYF

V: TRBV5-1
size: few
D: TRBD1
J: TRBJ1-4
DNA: TGCGCCAGCAGCGGAGGCGGGACAGAGGATGAAAAACTGTTTTTT
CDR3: CASSGGGTEDEKLFF

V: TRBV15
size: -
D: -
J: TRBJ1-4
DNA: TGTGCCACCAGCAGAGATTGGGTTGAAAAACTGTTTTTT
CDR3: CATSRDWVEKLFF

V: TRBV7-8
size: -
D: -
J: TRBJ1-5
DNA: TGTGCCAGCAGCTTCTCCGGGCTTCATCAGCCCCAGCATTTT
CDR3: CASSFSGLHQPQHF

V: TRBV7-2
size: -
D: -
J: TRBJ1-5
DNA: TGTGCCAGCAGCCCGGGGGATCAGCCCCAGCATTTT
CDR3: CASSPGDQPQHF

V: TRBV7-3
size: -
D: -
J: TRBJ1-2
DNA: TGTGCCAGCAGCGCCGGACGGGACTATGGCTACACCTTC
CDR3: CASSAGRDYGYTF

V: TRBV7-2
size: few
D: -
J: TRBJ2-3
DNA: TGTGCCAGCAGTTGGACCCCGGACATTGCGGGCGGGCAGTATTTT
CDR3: CASSWTPDIAGGQYF

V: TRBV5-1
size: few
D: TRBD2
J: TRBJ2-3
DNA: TGCGCCAGCCTGAGCGGGGGGGCTGGGGATACGCAGTATTTT
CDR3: CASLSGGAGDTQYF

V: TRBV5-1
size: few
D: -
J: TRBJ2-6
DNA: TGCGCCAGCAGCCCGACCACCTCTGGGGCCAACGTCCTGACTTTC
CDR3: CASSPTTSGANVLTF

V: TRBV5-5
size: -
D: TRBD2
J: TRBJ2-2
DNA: TGTGCCAGACCCCCGCAGGGGCAAAGGCGGGGGGGCAGGACCGGGGAGCTGTTTTTT
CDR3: CARPPQGQRRGGRTGELFF

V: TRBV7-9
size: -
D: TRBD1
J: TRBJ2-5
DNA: TGTGCCAGCAGCTTCGGGACAGGGGGCCCAGAGACCCAGTACTTC
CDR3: CASSFGTGGPETQYF

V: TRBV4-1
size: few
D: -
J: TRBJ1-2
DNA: TGCGCCAGCAGCCAAACAGAAGCCTATGGCTACACCTTC
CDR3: CASSQTEAYGYTF

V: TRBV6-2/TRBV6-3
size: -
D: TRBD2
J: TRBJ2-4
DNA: TGTGCCAGCAGCCTTAGCGGGGGAGTTAACATTCAGTACTTC
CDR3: CASSLSGGVNIQYF

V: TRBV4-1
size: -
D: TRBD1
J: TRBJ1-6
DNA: TGCGCCAGCAGCCAAGATGGACAGGGGGCGCGGTATTCACCCCTCCACTTT
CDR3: CASSQDGQGARYSPLHF

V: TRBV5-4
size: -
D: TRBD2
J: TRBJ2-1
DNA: TGTGCCAGCAGCTTGGCTCTAGCGGGGTACAATGAGCAGTTCTTC
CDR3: CASSLALAGYNEQFF

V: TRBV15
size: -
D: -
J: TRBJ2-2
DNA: TGTGCCACCAGCAGGGTCCTGAACACCGGGGAGCTGTTTTTT
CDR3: CATSRVLNTGELFF

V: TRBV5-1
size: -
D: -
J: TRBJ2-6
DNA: TGCGCCAGCAGCTTGGCCTACAGGGCTGGGGCCAACGTCCTGACTTTC
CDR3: CASSLAYRAGANVLTF

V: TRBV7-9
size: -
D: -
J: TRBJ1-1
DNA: TGTGCCAGCAGACCTAAGGGTAACGGGAACACTGAAGCTTTCTTT
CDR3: CASRPKGNGNTEAFF